Listed below are T cell receptor beta chains from one sample, sequenced in a study of cytomegalovirus exposure and HLA in healthy donors. Clones were read by immunoSEQ multiplex PCR, and TCRdb kept only the in-frame ones, dropping some. The sample lists 95,000 to 150,000 clones, about four fifths occurring once. The source material was PBMCs. The receptors were gathered from a woman aged 40 to 55 in good health and CMV-seropositive. The CDR3 runs from the conserved cysteine through the conserved F or W. The order of the fields is V gene, J gene, D gene, clone size, CDR3 DNA, CDR3 protein. A D gene is named only where the DNA matches it firmly. Rows give clone size only sometimes, using once, few, many, or a class for an expanded clone.

v_call: TRBV7-2
j_call: TRBJ2-1
d_call: TRBD1
clone_size: .
cdr3_nt: TGTGCCAGCAGCTTAGGAGACAGGGGGCCCCTCGATGAGCAGTTCTTC
cdr3_aa: CASSLGDRGPLDEQFF

v_call: TRBV6-5
j_call: TRBJ2-7
d_call: .
clone_size: .
cdr3_nt: TGTGCCAGCAGTTACTCGCAGGGTTCCCACGAGCAGTACTTC
cdr3_aa: CASSYSQGSHEQYF

v_call: TRBV2
j_call: TRBJ2-5
d_call: .
clone_size: .
cdr3_nt: TGTGCCAGCAGTCTGTGGGAGTCCAAAGAGGAGACCCAGTACTTC
cdr3_aa: CASSLWESKEETQYF

v_call: TRBV28
j_call: TRBJ2-7
d_call: TRBD2
clone_size: .
cdr3_nt: TGTGCCAGCAGACCTCGCTTAGCGGGAGTCTACGAGCAGTACTTC
cdr3_aa: CASRPRLAGVYEQYF

v_call: TRBV6-5
j_call: TRBJ1-1
d_call: .
clone_size: .
cdr3_nt: TGTGCCAGCAGTTACGGGGAGAAAATGAACACTGAAGCTTTCTTT
cdr3_aa: CASSYGEKMNTEAFF

v_call: TRBV27
j_call: TRBJ1-2
d_call: TRBD1
clone_size: once
cdr3_nt: TGTGCCAGCTATACCACAGGGGGCCCAAACTATGGCTACACCTTC
cdr3_aa: CASYTTGGPNYGYTF

v_call: TRBV6-6
j_call: TRBJ1-4
d_call: .
clone_size: .
cdr3_nt: TGTGCCAGCAGTTACCGGCCGACAGGCATACTGTTTTTT
cdr3_aa: CASSYRPTGILFF

v_call: TRBV19
j_call: TRBJ2-1
d_call: TRBD2
clone_size: .
cdr3_nt: TGTGCCAGTAGCGACATGACTAGCGGGAGCAGAAATGAGCAGTTCTTC
cdr3_aa: CASSDMTSGSRNEQFF

v_call: TRBV4-1
j_call: TRBJ2-3
d_call: .
clone_size: .
cdr3_nt: TGCGCCAGCAGCCAAACAAATACGCAGTATTTT
cdr3_aa: CASSQTNTQYF

v_call: TRBV7-3
j_call: TRBJ1-1
d_call: .
clone_size: .
cdr3_nt: TGTGCCAGCAGCTTAACCCCCAGAATGAACACTGAAGCTTTCTTT
cdr3_aa: CASSLTPRMNTEAFF

v_call: TRBV18
j_call: TRBJ1-6
d_call: TRBD1
clone_size: .
cdr3_nt: TGTGCCAGCTCACCCTTCTCAGACAGGGGCAATTCACCCCTCCACTTT
cdr3_aa: CASSPFSDRGNSPLHF

v_call: TRBV28
j_call: TRBJ2-1
d_call: TRBD2
clone_size: .
cdr3_nt: TGTGCCAGCACCATGATAGGGCTAGCGGGAGGGCCAAAGGGTGAGCAGTTCTTC
cdr3_aa: CASTMIGLAGGPKGEQFF

v_call: TRBV18
j_call: TRBJ1-1
d_call: .
clone_size: .
cdr3_nt: TGTGCCAGCTCACGTCCCTTAAAGGGAGACAACACTGAAGCTTTCTTT
cdr3_aa: CASSRPLKGDNTEAFF

v_call: TRBV30
j_call: TRBJ1-6
d_call: .
clone_size: .
cdr3_nt: TGTGCCTGGGCCCGGGGGAATTCACCCCTCCACTTT
cdr3_aa: CAWARGNSPLHF

v_call: TRBV7-9
j_call: TRBJ2-7
d_call: .
clone_size: .
cdr3_nt: TGTGCCAGCAGCTTGGCCGAAGTAACCTACGAGCAGTACTTC
cdr3_aa: CASSLAEVTYEQYF

v_call: TRBV28
j_call: TRBJ2-7
d_call: .
clone_size: .
cdr3_nt: TGTGCCAGCAGTCACTCTGACAGATACTACGAGCAGTACTTC
cdr3_aa: CASSHSDRYYEQYF

v_call: TRBV9
j_call: TRBJ2-5
d_call: .
clone_size: .
cdr3_nt: TGTGCCAGCAGCGTAGAGCCCCTCCCGGCGGGGGAGACCCAGTACTTC
cdr3_aa: CASSVEPLPAGETQYF

v_call: TRBV28
j_call: TRBJ2-3
d_call: .
clone_size: .
cdr3_nt: TGTGCCAGCAGTTTAGGCGGGACCCCCTCTCGTGCGCAGTATTTT
cdr3_aa: CASSLGGTPSRAQYF

v_call: TRBV30
j_call: TRBJ1-5
d_call: .
clone_size: .
cdr3_nt: TGTGCCTGCCAGGGCAGCAGCAATCAGCCCCAGCATTTT
cdr3_aa: CACQGSSNQPQHF

v_call: TRBV6-1
j_call: TRBJ2-1
d_call: .
clone_size: .
cdr3_nt: TGTGCCAGCAGTGAAGTGCAGAATGAGCAGTTCTTC
cdr3_aa: CASSEVQNEQFF

v_call: TRBV2
j_call: TRBJ2-3
d_call: .
clone_size: .
cdr3_nt: TGTGCCAGCAGCAGGGGTAGATCCCGGGATACGCAGTATTTT
cdr3_aa: CASSRGRSRDTQYF

v_call: TRBV7-9
j_call: TRBJ1-2
d_call: .
clone_size: .
cdr3_nt: TGTGCCAGCAGCTTACAAAGTTTCGGGGGCTACACCTTC
cdr3_aa: CASSLQSFGGYTF

v_call: TRBV7-9
j_call: TRBJ2-7
d_call: TRBD2
clone_size: .
cdr3_nt: TGTGCCAGCAGCCGATCTAGCGGGATTCTACACGAGCAGTACTTC
cdr3_aa: CASSRSSGILHEQYF

v_call: TRBV9
j_call: TRBJ2-5
d_call: TRBD1
clone_size: few
cdr3_nt: TGTGCCAGCAGCTTTCGACAGGGACCAACTGAGACCCAGTACTTC
cdr3_aa: CASSFRQGPTETQYF

v_call: TRBV7-8
j_call: TRBJ2-3
d_call: TRBD2
clone_size: .
cdr3_nt: TGTGCCAGCAGCTTGCTACCCTCCCTAGGGACTAGCGCTGCAGATACGCAGTATTTT
cdr3_aa: CASSLLPSLGTSAADTQYF

v_call: TRBV9
j_call: TRBJ2-1
d_call: .
clone_size: .
cdr3_nt: TGTGCCAGCAGCGTAGGATACTCTTACAATGAGCAGTTCTTC
cdr3_aa: CASSVGYSYNEQFF

v_call: TRBV19
j_call: TRBJ2-3
d_call: .
clone_size: .
cdr3_nt: TGTGCCAGTAGTTCAGACTACCATACGCAGTATTTT
cdr3_aa: CASSSDYHTQYF

v_call: TRBV25-1
j_call: TRBJ1-1
d_call: .
clone_size: .
cdr3_nt: TGTGCCAGCAGTGAGAACGGGGGGGGAGGTTGGACTGAAGCTTTCTTT
cdr3_aa: CASSENGGGGWTEAFF

v_call: TRBV6-6
j_call: TRBJ1-2
d_call: TRBD1
clone_size: .
cdr3_nt: TGTGCCAGCAGTCAACAGGGGGCTGACTATGGCTACACCTTC
cdr3_aa: CASSQQGADYGYTF

v_call: TRBV4-3
j_call: TRBJ2-7
d_call: .
clone_size: once
cdr3_nt: TGCGCCAGCAGCCAAGTAGGGAGCTACGAGCAGTACTTC
cdr3_aa: CASSQVGSYEQYF

v_call: TRBV9
j_call: TRBJ1-4
d_call: .
clone_size: .
cdr3_nt: TGTGCCAGCGCGGAGTCTGCAACTAATGAAAAACTGTTTTTT
cdr3_aa: CASAESATNEKLFF

v_call: TRBV4-3
j_call: TRBJ2-5
d_call: TRBD2
clone_size: .
cdr3_nt: TGCGCCAGCAGCCAAGGGAGCGGGGGACAAGAGACCCAGTACTTC
cdr3_aa: CASSQGSGGQETQYF

v_call: TRBV19
j_call: TRBJ1-5
d_call: .
clone_size: .
cdr3_nt: TGTGCCAGTAGTACAGGGATGGATAGGAATCAGCCCCAGCATTTT
cdr3_aa: CASSTGMDRNQPQHF